This T cell receptor beta chain derives from a study of response to subunit inactivated influenza vaccine. TCRdb used MiXCR to reprocess the RT-PCR reads, holding one entry per CDR3 protein. The table lists about 540,000 distinct CDR3 sequences, approximately 22% of them singletons, with around 2.8% in the top ten. Trimming took 0 bases from V and 7 from J, leaving 11 bases between them. The length of the CDR3 is 13 residues. Germline CDR1 and CDR2: SGHRS and YFSETQ. The same sample was also used in a study of T cells expressing NK-cell markers. That report notes: 5'RACE template switching with UMIs produced the TCR beta cDNA. It was sorted CD3+CD56-NKG2C+, CD3+CD56+NKG2C- and CD3+CD56+NKG2C+ T cells that provided the TCR beta repertoires. Seven of eight sequenced donors tested HCMV-seropositive; one tested seronegative. About 1.0-7.0% of CD8+ T cells in about six donors belonged to dominant NKG2C+ clonotypes.

This receptor was obtained from a man aged 45-60 years who received an inactivated influenza vaccine. This sequence joins TRBV5-1 and TRBJ2-7; D gene unclear. The source material was CD4+ T cells sorted from PBMCs, sampled 11 to 12 days after vaccination. The CDR3 DNA reads TGCGCCAGCAGCTTGGCTCCTGAGAGGGAGCAGTACTTC. As protein: CASSLAPEREQYF.